The entry that follows covers one T cell receptor (beta chain) sequence. Germline CDR1 and CDR2: WSHSY and SAAADI. V dropped 5 bases and J dropped 5; count of bases not matched to a gene: 3. The CDR3 has 13 amino acids. This entry is derived from a study of cytomegalovirus exposure and HLA in healthy donors. The PCR contained 60 Vbeta and 13 Jbeta primers. Method: immunoSEQ multiplex PCR; TCRdb's copy keeps in-frame clones and lacks some. Of about 140,000 clones listed, roughly 80% were seen once; the top ten hold about 1.8%. The sequencing input was PBMCs. The TCR comes from a woman aged 40 to 50 in good health and CMV-seronegative. The chain links TRBV10-2 to TRBJ2-7; 10 bases match TRBD1. Here the CDR3 reads CASSTDRGNEQYF. In nucleotides, the CDR3 is TGCGCCAGCAGTACGGACAGGGGGAACGAGCAGTACTTC.